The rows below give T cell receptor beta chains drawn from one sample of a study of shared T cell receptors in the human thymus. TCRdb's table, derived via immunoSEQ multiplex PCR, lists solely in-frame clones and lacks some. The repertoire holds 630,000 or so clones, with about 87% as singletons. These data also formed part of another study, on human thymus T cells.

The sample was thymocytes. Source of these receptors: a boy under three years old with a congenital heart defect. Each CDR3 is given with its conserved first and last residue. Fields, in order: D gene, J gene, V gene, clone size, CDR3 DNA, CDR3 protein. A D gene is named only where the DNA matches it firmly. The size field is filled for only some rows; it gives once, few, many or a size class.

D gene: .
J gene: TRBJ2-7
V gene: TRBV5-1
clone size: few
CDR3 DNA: TGCGCCAGCAGCCGGGACACCCTTGGCGAGCAGTACTTC
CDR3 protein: CASSRDTLGEQYF

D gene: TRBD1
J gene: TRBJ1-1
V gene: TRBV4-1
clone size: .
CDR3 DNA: TGCGCCAGCAGCGGCAGGACAGGGGGCACTGAAGCTTTCTTT
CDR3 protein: CASSGRTGGTEAFF

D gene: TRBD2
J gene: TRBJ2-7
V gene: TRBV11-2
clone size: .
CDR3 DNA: TGTGCCAGCAGCTCCGGGACTAGCGGCTCCTACGAGCAGTACTTC
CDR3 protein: CASSSGTSGSYEQYF

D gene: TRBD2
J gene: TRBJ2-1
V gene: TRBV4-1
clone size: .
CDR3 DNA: TGCGCCAGCAGCCAAGATCAGCGGGAGGATGAGCAGTTCTTC
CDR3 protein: CASSQDQREDEQFF

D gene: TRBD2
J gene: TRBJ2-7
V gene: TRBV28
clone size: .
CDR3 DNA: TGTGCCAGCAGTGCCGGGACTAGCGGTTTCTCCTACGAGCAGTACTTC
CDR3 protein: CASSAGTSGFSYEQYF

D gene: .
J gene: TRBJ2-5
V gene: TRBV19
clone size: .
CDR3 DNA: TGTGCCAGTAGTACTCAGGGAAGGCAAGAGACCCAGTACTTC
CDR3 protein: CASSTQGRQETQYF

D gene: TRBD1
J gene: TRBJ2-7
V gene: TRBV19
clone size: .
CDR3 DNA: TGTGCCAGCGGAGACCGGGCAGGGGGCGCGAAGCATCCCGACGAGCAGTACTTC
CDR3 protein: CASGDRAGGAKHPDEQYF

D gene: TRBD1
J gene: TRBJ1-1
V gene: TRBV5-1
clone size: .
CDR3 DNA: TGCGCCAGCAGCTTGGCCGCAGGGGGTCTCGGGAACACTGAAGCTTTCTTT
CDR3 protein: CASSLAAGGLGNTEAFF

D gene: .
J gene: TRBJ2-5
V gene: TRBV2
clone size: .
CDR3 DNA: TGTGCCAGCAGTGGGTCCCCAGGGGCCCAAGAGACCCAGTACTTC
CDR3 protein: CASSGSPGAQETQYF

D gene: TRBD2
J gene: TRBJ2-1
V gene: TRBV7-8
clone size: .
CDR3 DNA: TGTGCCAGCAGCTTAGGGTTAGCGGGAACGTGGGCGACAAACAATGAGCAGTTCTTC
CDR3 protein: CASSLGLAGTWATNNEQFF

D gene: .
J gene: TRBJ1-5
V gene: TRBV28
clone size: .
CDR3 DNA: TGTGCCAGCAGTTATCTGAGACAGCCTAAAAATCAGCCCCAGCATTTT
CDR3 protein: CASSYLRQPKNQPQHF

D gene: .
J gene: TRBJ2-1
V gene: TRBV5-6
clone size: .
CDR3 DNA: TGTGCCAGCAGCTTGAGGGTACACCCCAGGGTTCCTCCCAATGAGCAGTTCTTC
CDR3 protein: CASSLRVHPRVPPNEQFF

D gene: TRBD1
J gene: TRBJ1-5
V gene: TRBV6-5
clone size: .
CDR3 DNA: TGTGCCAGCAGTTATCCGACAGGGCTTAGCAATCAGCCCCAGCATTTT
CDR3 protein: CASSYPTGLSNQPQHF

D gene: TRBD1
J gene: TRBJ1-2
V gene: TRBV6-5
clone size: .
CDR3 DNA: TGTGCCAGCAGTATGTCACAGGGGAGAAGGTATGGCTACACCTTC
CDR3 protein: CASSMSQGRRYGYTF

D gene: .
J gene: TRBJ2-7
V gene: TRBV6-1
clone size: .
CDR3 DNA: TGTGCCAGCAGTGGCGACAGGGACTCATACGAGCAGTACTTC
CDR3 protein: CASSGDRDSYEQYF

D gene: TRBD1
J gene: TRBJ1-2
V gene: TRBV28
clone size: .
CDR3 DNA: TGTGCCAGCAGTTTCTCGGCGGATACGAGTGGACAGGGAGGTGGCTACACCTTC
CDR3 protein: CASSFSADTSGQGGGYTF

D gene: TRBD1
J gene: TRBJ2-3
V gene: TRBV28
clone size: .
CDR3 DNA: TGTGCCAGCAGTTTATATCGCCCGGGGACAGGGAGCACAGATACGCAGTATTTT
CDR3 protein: CASSLYRPGTGSTDTQYF

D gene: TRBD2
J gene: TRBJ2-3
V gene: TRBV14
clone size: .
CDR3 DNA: TGTGCCAGCAGCCATCCTAGAGGGTGGGGGACTAGTGAATCCACGCAGTATTTT
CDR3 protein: CASSHPRGWGTSESTQYF

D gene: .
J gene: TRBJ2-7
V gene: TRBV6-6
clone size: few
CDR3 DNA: TGTGCCAGCAGCTCCCCAGGGGATCAGTACGAGCAGTACTTC
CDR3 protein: CASSSPGDQYEQYF

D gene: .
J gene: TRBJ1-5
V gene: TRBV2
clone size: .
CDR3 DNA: TGTGCCAGCAGTGAAGCCCATTTTGACGCCGGGAGCCAGATTGGTCAGCCCCAGCATTTT
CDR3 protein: CASSEAHFDAGSQIGQPQHF

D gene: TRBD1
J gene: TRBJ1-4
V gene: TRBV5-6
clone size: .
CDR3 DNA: TGTGCCAGCAGCACATGGACAGGGAGTGAAAAACTGTTTTTT
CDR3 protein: CASSTWTGSEKLFF

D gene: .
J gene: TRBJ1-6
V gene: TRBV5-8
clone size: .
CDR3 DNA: TGTGCCAGCAGCTTGGATAGCCCAGCCAATTCACCCCTCCACTTT
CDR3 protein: CASSLDSPANSPLHF

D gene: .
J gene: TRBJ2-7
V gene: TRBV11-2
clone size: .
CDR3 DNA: TGTGCCAGCAGCCCCGGGACTGACTACGAGCAGTACTTC
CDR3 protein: CASSPGTDYEQYF

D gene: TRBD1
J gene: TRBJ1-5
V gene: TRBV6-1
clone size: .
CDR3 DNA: TGTGCCAGCAGTTCGACAGGGTGGCGCAATCAGCCCCAGCATTTT
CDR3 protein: CASSSTGWRNQPQHF

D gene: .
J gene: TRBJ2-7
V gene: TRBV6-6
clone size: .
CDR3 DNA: TGTGCCAGCAGTTACTCTGGTCGGGGGTTCAACGAGCAGTACTTC
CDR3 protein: CASSYSGRGFNEQYF

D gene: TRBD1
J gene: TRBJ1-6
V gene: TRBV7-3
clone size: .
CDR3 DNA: TGTGCCAGCAGCGTACGCCGGGACAGTCATAATTCACCCCTCCACTTT
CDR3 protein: CASSVRRDSHNSPLHF

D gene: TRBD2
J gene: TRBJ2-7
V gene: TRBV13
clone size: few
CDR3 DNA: TGTGCCAGCAGCAGAACTAGCGACCCCTACGAGCAGTACTTC
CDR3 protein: CASSRTSDPYEQYF

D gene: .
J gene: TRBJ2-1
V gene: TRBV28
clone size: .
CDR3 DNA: TGTGCCAGCAGTTTCAAAAGGGGCTCCTACAATGAGCAGTTCTTC
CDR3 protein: CASSFKRGSYNEQFF

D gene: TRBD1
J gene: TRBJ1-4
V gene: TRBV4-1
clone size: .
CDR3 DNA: TGCGCCAGCAGCTTAACACCGGGACAGGGTGGTGAAAAACTGTTTTTT
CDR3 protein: CASSLTPGQGGEKLFF

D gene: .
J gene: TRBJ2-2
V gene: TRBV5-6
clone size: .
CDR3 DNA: TGTGCCAGCAGCTTGGCCGGCAGCAAGCCTGTTGAGGCCGGGGAGCTGTTTTTT
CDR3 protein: CASSLAGSKPVEAGELFF

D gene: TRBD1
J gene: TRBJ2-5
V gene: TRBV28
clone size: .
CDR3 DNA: TGTGCCAGCATCCGGGACAGACAAGAGACCCAGTACTTC
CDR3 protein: CASIRDRQETQYF

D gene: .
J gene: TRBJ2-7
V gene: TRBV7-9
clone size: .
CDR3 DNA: TGTGCCAGCAGCTTAGGAAGCGGCGAGCAGTACTTC
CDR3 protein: CASSLGSGEQYF

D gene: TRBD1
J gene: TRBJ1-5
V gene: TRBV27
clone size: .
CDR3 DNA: TGTGCCAGCAGTTTAAGGGGGACAGGTTATAGCAATCAGCCCCAGCATTTT
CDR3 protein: CASSLRGTGYSNQPQHF

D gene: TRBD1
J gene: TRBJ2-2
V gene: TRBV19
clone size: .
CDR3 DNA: TGTGCCAGTAGTATCAGGAGTAAGGGGGCATCCGGGGAGCTGTTTTTT
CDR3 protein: CASSIRSKGASGELFF

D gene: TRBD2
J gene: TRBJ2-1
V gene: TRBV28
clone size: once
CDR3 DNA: TGTGCCAGCAGTCGGACTAGGGGCTCCTACAATGAGCAGTTCTTC
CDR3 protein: CASSRTRGSYNEQFF

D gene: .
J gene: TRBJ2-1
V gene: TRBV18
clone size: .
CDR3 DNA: TGTGCCAGCTCACCACAACGAGGGCAGGTATATAACGGACCGGCCAATGAGCAGTTCTTC
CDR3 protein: CASSPQRGQVYNGPANEQFF

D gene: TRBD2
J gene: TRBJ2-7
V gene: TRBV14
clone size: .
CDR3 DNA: TGTGCCAGCAGCCAGAATCTCGGACTAGCGGGAGTGTCCTACGAGCAGTACTTC
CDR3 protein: CASSQNLGLAGVSYEQYF

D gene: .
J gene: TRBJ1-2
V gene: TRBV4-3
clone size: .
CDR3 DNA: TGCGCCAGCAGCCAAGTTAGAATCCCTAACTATGGCTACACCTTC
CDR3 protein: CASSQVRIPNYGYTF

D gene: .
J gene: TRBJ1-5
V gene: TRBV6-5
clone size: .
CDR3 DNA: TGTGCCAGCAGTTGCGGACAGTTTAATCAGCCCCAGCATTTT
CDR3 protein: CASSCGQFNQPQHF

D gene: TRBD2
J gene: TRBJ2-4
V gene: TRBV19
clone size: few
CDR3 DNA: TGTGCCAGTAGTATCTTGGCGGGAGCGAGCAAAAACATTCAGTACTTC
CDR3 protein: CASSILAGASKNIQYF

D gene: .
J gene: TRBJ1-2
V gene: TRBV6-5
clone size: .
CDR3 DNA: TGTGCCAGCAGACCCGGGTCCCGATATGGCTACACCTTC
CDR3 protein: CASRPGSRYGYTF

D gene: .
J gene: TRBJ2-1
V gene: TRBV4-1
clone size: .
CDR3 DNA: TGCGCCAGCAGCCAAGGGGCCCCGTCCTACAATGAGCAGTTCTTC
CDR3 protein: CASSQGAPSYNEQFF

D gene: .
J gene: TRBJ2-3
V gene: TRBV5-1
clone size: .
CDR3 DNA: TGCGCCAGCAGCTTGCCCACTAATACGCAGTATTTT
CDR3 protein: CASSLPTNTQYF